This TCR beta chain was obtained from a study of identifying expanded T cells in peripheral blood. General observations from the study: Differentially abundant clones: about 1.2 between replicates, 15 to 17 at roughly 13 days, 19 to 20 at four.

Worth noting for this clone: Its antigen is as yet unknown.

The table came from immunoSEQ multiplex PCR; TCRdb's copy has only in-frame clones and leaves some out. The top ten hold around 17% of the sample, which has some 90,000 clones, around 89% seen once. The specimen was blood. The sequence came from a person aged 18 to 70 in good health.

The CDR3 coding sequence is TGTGCCAGCAGTTACTCTGGGGGCAATCAGCCCCAGCATTTT. Amino acids: CASSYSGGNQPQHF. The chain links TRBV6-6 to TRBJ1-5; no firm D call. The V and J ends lost 0 bases and 2 bases respectively, with 5 bases between them. The germline CDR1 and CDR2 sequences are MNHNY and SVGAGI (reference sequence). The CDR3 contains 14 residues.